Listed here is a single T cell receptor beta chain. Its target is unknown. Per germline, CDR1 LNHDA and CDR2 SQIVND (reference sequence). V shed 1 base, J shed 8 bases, and the junction held 15 bases outside the gene matches. The CDR3 is made up of 17 amino acids. Positively selected for CCR7, the CD45RO-negative cells used as naive CD8 cells excluded terminally differentiated effector memory CD45RA+ cells. The entry originates in a study of shared clonotypes between healthy human individuals. Study outcomes and limitations: Unshared clonotypes carried lower generation probabilities than those common to all four donors. It was anticipated that sequencing depth would influence how many clonotypes donors shared.

Sequencing was performed with immunoSEQ multiplex PCR; in TCRdb, only in-frame clones are kept and a portion is missing. The sample lists around 700,000 clones, about 92% occurring once. The chain couples TRBV19 to TRBJ2-7; 9 bases are shared with TRBD1. The TCR originated in a man younger than 40 in good health. The sequencing sample was made of naive CD8+ T cells sorted from blood. Here the CDR3 DNA reads TGTGCCAGTAGTATAGGAGGTTTTCGGGACAGGGATTTGCAGCAGTACTTC. The encoded protein is CASSIGGFRDRDLQQYF.